This entry lists 14 T cell receptor beta chains sequenced from one sample in a study of T cell repertoires in cytomegalovirus infection. Their antigens are not known. Each CDR3 protein is one row after TCRdb ran MiXCR on the reads. The repertoire holds tens of thousands of distinct CDR3 sequences, 20% to 30% seen once, with approximately 53% in the top ten. Specimen: CD8+ T cells from cultured PBMCs, collected from culture after CMV antigen stimulation. The source of these receptors is a human donor in good health (CMV status not recorded). Some clones in this sample may be carry-over from other donors' samples.

The V gene is TRBV11-2, the J gene TRBJ1-2, with D maybe TRBD1 (6 bases). The germline V gene encodes CDR1 SGHAT and CDR2 FQNNGV. V was cut by 5 bases and J by 1 base, with 14 bases left in between. CDR3 length: 15 residues. This chain's CDR3 is CASSPRTEFNYGYTF. CDR3 DNA sequence: TGTGCCAGCAGCCCCCGGACAGAATTTAACTATGGCTACACCTTC.

This sequence joins TRBV5-5 and TRBJ2-7, with TRBD1 matching over 8 bases. Germline V lookup: CDR1 SGHKS, CDR2 YYEKEE (reference sequence). The CDR3 contains 14 residues. Trimming at V came to 4 bases and at J to 2 bases, leaving 5 bases not matched to a gene. In DNA, the CDR3 is TGTGCCAGCAGCACTGGACAGGGCCCCTACGAGCAGTACTTC. It yields the protein CASSTGQGPYEQYF.

This chain links TRBV2 with TRBJ1-1, with D perhaps matching TRBD1 (5 bases). V was trimmed by 4 bases and J by 7 bases, leaving 13 bases between them. The CDR3 has 13 amino acids. The V gene's germline CDR1 is SNHLY and CDR2 FYNNEI. The CDR3 here is CASSGAGGYEAFF. CDR3 nucleotide sequence: TGTGCCAGCAGTGGCGCGGGGGGTTATGAAGCTTTCTTT.

The V gene is TRBV12-5, the J gene TRBJ2-3, with D perhaps matching TRBD1 or TRBD2 (5 bases each). Germline CDR1 reads LGHNT; CDR2 reads FRNRAP. Trimming took 6 bases from V and 4 from J, leaving 11 bases between them. This CDR3 is 13 amino acids long. The CDR3 protein is CASGLGTADTQYF. The CDR3, as DNA: TGTGCTAGTGGGCTCGGGACCGCAGATACGCAGTATTTT.

A single count supports this clonotype. The chain couples TRBV29-1 to TRBJ2-5; no reliable D call. V dropped 3 bases and J dropped 3 bases, with 8 bases sitting between them. The CDR3 runs to 12 residues. Germline assignment: CDR1 SQVTM and CDR2 ANQGSEA. The CDR3 loop is CSVERTEETQYF. CDR3 coding DNA: TGCAGCGTTGAGAGGACGGAAGAGACCCAGTACTTC.

Ten or more counts support this clonotype. The V gene is TRBV7-9, the J gene TRBJ2-1; the D is unclear. There are 15 residues in the CDR3. V shed 5 bases and J shed 0 bases, with 11 bases lying between them. From germline, CDR1 is SEHNR and CDR2 FQNEAQ (reference sequence). CDR3 nucleotides: TGTGCCAGCAGCGCCTCGGAGAGCTCCTACAATGAGCAGTTCTTC. It encodes CASSASESSYNEQFF.

The chain has TRBV4-1 and TRBJ1-2; D remains unclear. V gave up 0 bases and J gave up 2 bases, with 10 bases separating them. Germline CDR1 reads MGHRA; CDR2 reads YSYEKL. This CDR3 spans 15 amino acids. This CDR3 reads CASSQDHQRNYGYTF. DNA of the CDR3: TGCGCCAGCAGCCAAGATCATCAGAGGAACTATGGCTACACCTTC.

This clonotype was counted a few times. The chain has TRBV5-6 and TRBJ2-1; 14 nucleotides agree with TRBD2. V lost 2 bases and J lost 7; bases outside the gene matches: 5. The CDR3 contains 16 residues. Germline assignment: CDR1 SGHDT and CDR2 YYEEEE. The CDR3 is CASSLGTSGSRNEQFF. DNA of the CDR3: TGTGCCAGCAGCTTAGGGACTAGCGGGAGTAGGAATGAGCAGTTCTTC.

The rearrangement uses TRBV7-9 and TRBJ2-2, with 12 bases fitting TRBD2. Germline V gene sequence: CDR1 SEHNR, CDR2 FQNEAQ (reference sequence). The trim removed 5 bases at V and 7 bases at J, leaving 8 bases unmatched. CDR3 length: 16 amino acids. The CDR3 is CASSTLAGGPDGELFF. The DNA of the CDR3 is TGTGCCAGCAGCACCCTAGCGGGAGGGCCTGACGGGGAGCTGTTTTTT. Together with reference TRBV7-9 and TRBJ2-2, the CDR3 gives the full variable domain: DTGVSQNPRHKITKRGQNVTFRCDPISEHNRLYWYRQTLGQGPEFLTYFQNEAQLEKSRLLSDRFSAERPKGSFSTLEIQRTEQGDSAMYLCASSTLAGGPDGELFFGEGSRLTVL.

This clonotype was seen ten or more times. The gene calls are TRBV20-1 and TRBJ2-1; TRBD1 aligns across 10 bases. The V segment lost 3 bases and the J segment 10 bases; nucleotides outside the gene matches: 9. Germline assignment: CDR1 DFQATT and CDR2 SNEGSKA (reference sequence). The CDR3 has 14 amino acids. CDR3 in amino acids: CSASLGQGRWEQFF. The CDR3 DNA is TGCAGTGCTAGTTTGGGACAGGGGAGGTGGGAGCAGTTCTTC.

At least ten counts were recorded for this clonotype. The rearrangement joins TRBV7-2 to TRBJ2-7; no reliable D call. Germline V CDR1 and CDR2: SGHTA, FQGNSA. Trimming shortened V by 5 bases and J by 3 bases, and 5 bases separated the two germline ends. The CDR3 length is 11 residues. In DNA form, the CDR3 reads TGTGCCAGCAGCGGCAGCTACGAGCAGTACTTC. Residues: CASSGSYEQYF.

This clonotype was detected a few times. The chain is built from TRBV29-1 and TRBJ1-1; D may be TRBD1 (5 bases). CDR1 is SQVTM, CDR2 ANQGSEA, per germline. Trimming removed 6 bases at V and 5 bases at J, with 7 bases between. The CDR3 is 10 amino acids. CDR3 sequence reads: CSVPGTEAFF. CDR3 DNA: TGCAGCGTACCAGGGACTGAAGCTTTCTTT.

This clonotype occurred a few times. J is TRBJ1-6 and V is TRBV7-9; 8 bases are a match to TRBD1. Trimming removed 5 bases from V and 9 bases from J; junction bases left unmatched: 12. The length of the CDR3 is 16 residues. CDR1 SEHNR and CDR2 FQNEAQ come from the germline V gene (reference sequence). This chain's CDR3 is CASSPPLQGAGSPLHF. Here the CDR3 DNA reads TGTGCCAGCAGCCCCCCCCTGCAGGGGGCTGGTTCACCCCTCCACTTT. The entire variable domain, with the rest obtained from reference TRBV7-9 and TRBJ1-6, is as follows: DTGVSQNPRHKITKRGQNVTFRCDPISEHNRLYWYRQTLGQGPEFLTYFQNEAQLEKSRLLSDRFSAERPKGSFSTLEIQRTEQGDSAMYLCASSPPLQGAGSPLHFGNGTRLTVT.

The V and J genes are TRBV20-1 and TRBJ1-1; no reliable D call. Trimming pared 3 bases from V and 4 bases from J, leaving 12 bases between. Germline V gene lookup returns CDR1 DFQATT and CDR2 SNEGSKA (reference sequence). The CDR3 is 13 residues long. The chain's CDR3 is CSASGVETTEAFF. DNA for the CDR3: TGCAGTGCTAGCGGGGTGGAGACCACTGAAGCTTTCTTT.